These 21 T cell receptor beta chains were all obtained from the same sample, sequenced in a study of blood T cell repertoires in COVID-19. Only in-frame clones appear in the TCRdb table, and some are missing; sequencing was by immunoSEQ multiplex PCR. The repertoire includes about 180,000 clones, approximately 85% of them detected once, and roughly 9.7% sits in the top ten. The sample was peripheral blood. The receptor set was obtained from a human donor with active or convalescent COVID-19. The donor label of this sample is uncertain.

The rearrangement uses TRBV4-2 and TRBJ2-3, with 10 nucleotides matching TRBD2. Germline V gives CDR1 LGHNA, CDR2 YNFKEQ. V was clipped by 5 bases and J by 7 bases; unmatched bases: 12. CDR3 length: 16 residues. The CDR3 coding sequence is TGTGCCAGCAGCGGGGCTGGGCAGCGGGGGGGAAATACGCAGTATTTT. Translating it yields CASSGAGQRGGNTQYF.

V usage is TRBV6-1 and J usage is TRBJ2-5; D not certain. Germline V CDR1 and CDR2: MNHNS, SASEGT. Between the trimmed V and J ends, which lost 1 base and 5 bases, there was a span of 5 bases. This CDR3 has 12 residues. CDR3: CASSEVYETQYF. Written as DNA, the CDR3 is TGTGCCAGCAGTGAAGTTTATGAGACCCAGTACTTC.

This chain's CDR3 is CASSPGTGVNQPQHF. For the CDR3, the DNA is TGTGCCAGCAGTCCAGGGACAGGGGTTAATCAGCCCCAGCATTTT. This chain joins TRBV6-5 and TRBJ1-5, with 10 bases matching TRBD1. The germline CDR1 and CDR2 sequences are MNHEY and SVGAGI. Unmatched junction bases numbered 5, after V lost 5 bases and J lost 4 bases. CDR3 length equals 15 residues.

The V gene is TRBV6-5, the J gene TRBJ1-4; D not certain. CDR1 is MNHEY, CDR2 SVGAGI, per germline. CDR3 size: 12 residues. Trimming stripped 6 bases from V and 8 bases from J, with 10 bases between. The CDR3 DNA reads TGTGCCAGCAGGTACCTTGTAGAAAAACTGTTTTTT. Its protein is CASRYLVEKLFF.

This chain uses TRBV2 with TRBJ1-3; TRBD1 aligns across 9 bases. With 4 bases clipped from V and 4 bases from J, the junction kept 2 bases outside the gene matches. The germline V gene has CDR1 SNHLY and CDR2 FYNNEI. This CDR3 comprises 14 residues. CDR3 region: CASSAGTGGNTIYF. The CDR3 coding sequence is TGTGCCAGCAGTGCGGGGACAGGGGGAAACACCATATATTTT.

V and J are TRBV5-1 and TRBJ1-2; D gene ambiguous. The CDR3 length is 12 residues. The V gene lost 3 bases and the J gene lost 4 bases, with 7 bases spanning the gap. CDR1 SGHRS and CDR2 YFSETQ come from the germline V gene. The CDR3 protein is CASSSSVYGYTF. CDR3 coding DNA: TGCGCCAGCAGCTCCTCAGTCTATGGCTACACCTTC.

V gene TRBV12-5 combines with J gene TRBJ2-7; a weak D match, TRBD2 (5 bases). CDR1 is LGHNT, CDR2 FRNRAP, per germline. The germline V and J ends were trimmed by 0 bases and 5 bases, with 17 bases remaining between them. The CDR3 is 16 residues long. The CDR3 DNA reads TGTGCTAGTGGTTTGGTCTCTCCGGGCCGGAGGCACGAGCAGTACTTC. It yields the protein CASGLVSPGRRHEQYF.

The chain couples TRBV7-9 to TRBJ1-5, with D possibly matching TRBD1 (5 bases). The CDR3 is 15 residues long. The V and J ends lost 0 bases and 6 bases respectively, with 12 bases between them. The germline V gene has CDR1 SEHNR and CDR2 FQNEAQ (reference sequence). The CDR3 DNA sequence: TGTGCCAGCAGCTTAGCGGGCGGGGCCGGTCAGCCCCAGCATTTT. Protein: CASSLAGGAGQPQHF.

The CDR3: CASSLLRSTDTQYF. CDR3 bases: TGTGCCAGCAGCTTATTGCGCTCCACAGATACGCAGTATTTT. The chain uses TRBV11-3 and TRBJ2-3; D gene uncertain. CDR3 size: 14 residues. The V end lost 2 bases, the J end lost 2 bases, and 8 bases lay between the germline ends. Germline lookup yields CDR1 SGHNT and CDR2 YENEEA.

The chain links TRBV10-1 to TRBJ2-3, with a weak D call TRBD1 (7 bases). The V end lost 4 bases, the J end lost 5 bases, and 13 bases lay between the germline ends. The CDR3 length is 14 residues. CDR1 is WNHNN and CDR2 is SYGVQD in the germline V gene (reference sequence). CDR3 sequence reads: CASSGTRGVDTQYF. CDR3 nucleotide sequence: TGCGCCAGCAGTGGCACCAGGGGGGTAGATACGCAGTATTTT.

The J gene is TRBJ1-5, the V gene TRBV2, with D unresolved. The length of the CDR3 is 12 residues. V gave up 3 bases and J gave up 7 bases, with 7 bases separating them. The V gene's germline CDR1 is SNHLY and CDR2 FYNNEI. CDR3: CASSDPIQPQHF. CDR3 nucleotides: TGTGCCAGCAGTGATCCTATCCAGCCCCAGCATTTT.

This CDR3 reads CASSPGLSQETQYF. The CDR3 DNA sequence: TGTGCCAGCAGTCCCGGACTATCCCAAGAGACCCAGTACTTC. The rearrangement joins TRBV6-5 to TRBJ2-5, with D maybe TRBD2 (6 bases). This CDR3 contains 14 residues. The germline V and J ends were trimmed by 5 bases and 1 base, with 11 bases remaining between them. The germline gives CDR1 MNHEY, CDR2 SVGAGI.

This clone was seen a single time. The rearrangement links TRBV3-1 (or the pseudogene TRBV3-2) to TRBJ2-7; TRBD2 aligns across 12 bases. The CDR3 loop spans 14 amino acids. J was trimmed by 5 bases and V by 5 bases; bases with no gene match: 4. Germline-derived CDR1 and CDR2 are LGHDT and YNNKEL (reference sequence). CDR3 nucleotides: TGTGCCAGCAGCTCTAGCGGGAGGGCCCACGAGCAGTACTTC. Translating it yields CASSSSGRAHEQYF.

This chain links TRBV7-2 with TRBJ1-2; D is undetermined. The germline V gene has CDR1 SGHTA and CDR2 FQGNSA. The ends were cut back, 5 bases at V and 5 bases at J, with 18 bases in the middle. CDR3 length: 15 amino acids. CDR3 sequence: CASSPSSQASYGYTF. The CDR3 DNA reads TGTGCCAGCAGCCCATCCTCCCAGGCGAGTTATGGCTACACCTTC. Full variable domain (missing parts from reference TRBV7-2 and TRBJ1-2): GAGVSQSPSNKVTEKGKDVELRCDPISGHTALYWYRQSLGQGLEFLIYFQGNSAPDKSGLPSDRFSAERTGGSVSTLTIQRTQQEDSAVYLCASSPSSQASYGYTFGSGTRLTVV.

The genes are TRBV6-1 and TRBJ2-7, with 7 nucleotides matching TRBD2. The CDR3 contains 14 residues. Germline lookup yields CDR1 MNHNS and CDR2 SASEGT. The V and J ends lost 3 bases and 2 bases, in that order; junction bases with no gene match: 4. The CDR3 here is CASSEGGTAYEQYF. For the CDR3, the DNA is TGTGCCAGCAGTGAGGGGGGGACTGCCTACGAGCAGTACTTC.

The chain is built from TRBV4-3 and TRBJ2-2, with 8 bases fitting TRBD1. CDR1 and CDR2 (germline): LGHNA, YSLEER. This CDR3 has 16 amino acids. The ends lost 3 bases at V and 1 base at J; junction bases unmatched: 4. In DNA, the CDR3 is TGCGCCAGCAGCCAGGCCGGGACAGGGAACACCGGGGAGCTGTTTTTT. Translated, it gives CASSQAGTGNTGELFF.

The J gene is TRBJ2-7, the V gene TRBV7-2, with TRBD2 as a possible D gene (5 bases). V gave up 3 bases and J gave up 2 bases, with 11 bases separating them. Germline lookup yields CDR1 SGHTA and CDR2 FQGNSA. This CDR3 is built from 14 residues. CDR3 in DNA: TGTGCCAGCAGCTTCGGGAAGGGCCCCTACGAGCAGTACTTC. Translating gives CASSFGKGPYEQYF.

This chain uses TRBV20-1 with TRBJ1-2; D gene uncertain. V gave up 1 base and J gave up 14 bases, with 11 bases separating them. The CDR3 has 10 residues. The germline CDR1 and CDR2 sequences are DFQATT and SNEGSKA (reference sequence). The CDR3 sequence: CSARAIGATF. The CDR3 region has the DNA TGCAGTGCTAGAGCCATTGGAGCAACCTTC.

The rearrangement uses TRBV29-1 and TRBJ2-7, with 13 bases aligning to TRBD2. The CDR3 is made up of 15 amino acids. V lost 3 bases and J lost 5; bases outside the gene matches: 7. Germline lookup yields CDR1 SQVTM and CDR2 ANQGSEA. The CDR3 DNA follows: TGCAGCGTTGATGGGACTAGCGGGATTTCAAACGAGCAGTACTTC. Its translation is CSVDGTSGISNEQYF.

The chain links TRBV28 to TRBJ2-3, with 11 bases lining up with TRBD2. Germline lookup yields CDR1 MDHEN and CDR2 SYDVKM. The CDR3 has 20 amino acids. Trimming removed 2 bases from V and 0 bases from J; junction bases left unmatched: 13. The CDR3 here is CASSLASGRWLGASTDTQYF. The CDR3 coding sequence is TGTGCCAGCAGTTTAGCTAGCGGGAGGTGGTTGGGGGCTAGCACAGATACGCAGTATTTT.

The rearrangement joins TRBV7-2 to TRBJ2-1; 13 nucleotides align to TRBD2. The CDR3 is 16 residues long. Germline CDR1 and CDR2: SGHTA and FQGNSA. J lost 4 bases, V lost 5 bases, and 5 bases had no gene match. For the CDR3, the DNA is TGTGCCAGCAGCCCGGGACTAGCGGGGCCTTACAATGAGCAGTTCTTC. This translates into CASSPGLAGPYNEQFF.